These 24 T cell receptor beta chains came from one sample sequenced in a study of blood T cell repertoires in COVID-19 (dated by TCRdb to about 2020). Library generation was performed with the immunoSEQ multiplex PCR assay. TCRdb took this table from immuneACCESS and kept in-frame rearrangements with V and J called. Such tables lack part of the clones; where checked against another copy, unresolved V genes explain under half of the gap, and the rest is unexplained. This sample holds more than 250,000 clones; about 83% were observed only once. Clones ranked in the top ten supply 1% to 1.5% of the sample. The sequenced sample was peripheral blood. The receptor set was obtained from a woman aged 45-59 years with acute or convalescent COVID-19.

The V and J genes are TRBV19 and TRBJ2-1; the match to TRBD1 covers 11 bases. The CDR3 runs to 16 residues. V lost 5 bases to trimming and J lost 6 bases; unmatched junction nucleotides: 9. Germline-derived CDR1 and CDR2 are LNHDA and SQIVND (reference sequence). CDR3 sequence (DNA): TGTGCCAGTAGTGGAGGAGGGGGGACAGGGGGCAATGAGCAGTTCTTC. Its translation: CASSGGGGTGGNEQFF.

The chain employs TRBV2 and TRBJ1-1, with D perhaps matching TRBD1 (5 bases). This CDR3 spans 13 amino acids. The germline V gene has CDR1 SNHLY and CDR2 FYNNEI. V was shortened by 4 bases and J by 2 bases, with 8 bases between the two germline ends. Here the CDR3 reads CASSVGDNTEAFF. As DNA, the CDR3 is TGTGCCAGCAGTGTAGGGGATAACACTGAAGCTTTCTTT.

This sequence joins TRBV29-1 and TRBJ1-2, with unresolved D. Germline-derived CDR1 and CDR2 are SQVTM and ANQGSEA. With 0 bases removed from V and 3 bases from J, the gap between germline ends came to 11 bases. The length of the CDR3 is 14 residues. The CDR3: CSVEDWEADYGYTF. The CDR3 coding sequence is TGCAGCGTTGAAGATTGGGAGGCGGACTATGGCTACACCTTC.

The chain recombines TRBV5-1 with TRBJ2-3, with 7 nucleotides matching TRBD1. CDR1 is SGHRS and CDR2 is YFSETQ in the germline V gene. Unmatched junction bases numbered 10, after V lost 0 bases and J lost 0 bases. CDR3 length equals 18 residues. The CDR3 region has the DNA TGCGCCAGCAGCTTGGATCCCGCACAGGGGAGAAGCACAGATACGCAGTATTTT. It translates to CASSLDPAQGRSTDTQYF.

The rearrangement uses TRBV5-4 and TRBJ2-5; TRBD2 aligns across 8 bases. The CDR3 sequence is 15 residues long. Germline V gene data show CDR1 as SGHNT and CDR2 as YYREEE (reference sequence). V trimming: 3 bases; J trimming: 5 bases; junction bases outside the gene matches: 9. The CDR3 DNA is TGTGCCAGCAGCTCTAGCGGGCTGGGCCTGGAGACCCAGTACTTC. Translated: CASSSSGLGLETQYF.

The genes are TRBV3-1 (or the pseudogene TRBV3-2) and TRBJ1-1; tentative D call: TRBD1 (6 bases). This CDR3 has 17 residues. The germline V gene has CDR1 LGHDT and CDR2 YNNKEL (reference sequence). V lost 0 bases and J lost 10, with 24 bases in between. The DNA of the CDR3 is TGTGCCAGCAGCCAAGACTTAGGGGGGGGACCCGGACCTGGAGCTTTCTTT. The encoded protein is CASSQDLGGGPGPGAFF.

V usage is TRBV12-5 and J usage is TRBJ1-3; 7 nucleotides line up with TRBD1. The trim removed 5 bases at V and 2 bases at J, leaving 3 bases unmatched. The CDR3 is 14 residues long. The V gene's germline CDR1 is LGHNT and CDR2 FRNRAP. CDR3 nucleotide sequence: TGTGCTAGTGGTCTCGGGACAGCTGGAAACACCATATATTTT. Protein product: CASGLGTAGNTIYF.

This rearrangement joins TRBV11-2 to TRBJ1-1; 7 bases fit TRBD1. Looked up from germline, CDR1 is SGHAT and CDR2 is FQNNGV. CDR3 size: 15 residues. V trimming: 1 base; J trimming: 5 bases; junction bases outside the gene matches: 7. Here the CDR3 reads CASSLGETGETEAFF. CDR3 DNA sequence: TGTGCCAGCAGCTTAGGAGAAACAGGGGAAACTGAAGCTTTCTTT. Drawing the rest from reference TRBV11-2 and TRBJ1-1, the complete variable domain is EAGVAQSPRYKIIEKRQSVAFWCNPISGHATLYWYQQILGQGPKLLIQFQNNGVVDDSQLPKDRFSAERLKGVDSTLKIQPAKLEDSAVYLCASSLGETGETEAFFGQGTRLTVV.

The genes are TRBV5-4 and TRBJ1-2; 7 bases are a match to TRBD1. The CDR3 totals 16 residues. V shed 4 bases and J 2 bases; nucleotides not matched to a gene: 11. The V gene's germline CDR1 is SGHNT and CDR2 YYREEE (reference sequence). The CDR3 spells CASSTFLQGINYGYTF. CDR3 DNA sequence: TGTGCCAGCAGCACCTTCTTACAGGGGATCAACTATGGCTACACCTTC.

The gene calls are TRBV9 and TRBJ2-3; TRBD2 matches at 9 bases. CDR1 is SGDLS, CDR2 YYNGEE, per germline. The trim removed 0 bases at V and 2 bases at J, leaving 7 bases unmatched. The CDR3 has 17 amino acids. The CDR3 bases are TGTGCCAGCAGCGTAGAGTGGGCGGGAGGGTCCACAGATACGCAGTATTTT. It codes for CASSVEWAGGSTDTQYF.

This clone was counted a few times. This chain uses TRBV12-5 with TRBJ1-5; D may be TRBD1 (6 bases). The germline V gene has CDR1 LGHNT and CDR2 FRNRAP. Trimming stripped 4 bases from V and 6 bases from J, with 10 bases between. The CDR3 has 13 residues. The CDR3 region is CASGWTDFQPQHF. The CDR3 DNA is TGTGCTAGTGGTTGGACAGATTTTCAGCCCCAGCATTTT.

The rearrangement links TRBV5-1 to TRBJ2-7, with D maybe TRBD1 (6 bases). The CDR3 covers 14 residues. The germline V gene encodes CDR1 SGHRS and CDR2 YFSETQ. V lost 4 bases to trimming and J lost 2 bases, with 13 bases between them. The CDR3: CASSPSQGTYEQYV. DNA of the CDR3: TGCGCCAGCAGCCCCTCCCAGGGGACCTACGAGCAGTACGTC.

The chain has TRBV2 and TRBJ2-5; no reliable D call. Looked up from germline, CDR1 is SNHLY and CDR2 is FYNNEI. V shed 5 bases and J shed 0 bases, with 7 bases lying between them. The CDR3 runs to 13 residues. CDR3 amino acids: CASSPNYQETQYF. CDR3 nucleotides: TGTGCCAGCAGTCCTAATTACCAAGAGACCCAGTACTTC.

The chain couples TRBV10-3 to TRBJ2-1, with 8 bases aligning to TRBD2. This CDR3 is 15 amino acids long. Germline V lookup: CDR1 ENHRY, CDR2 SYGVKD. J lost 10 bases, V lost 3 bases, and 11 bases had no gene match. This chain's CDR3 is CAISDPGERGKEQFF. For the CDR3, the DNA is TGTGCCATCAGTGACCCGGGGGAGCGGGGGAAAGAGCAGTTCTTC.

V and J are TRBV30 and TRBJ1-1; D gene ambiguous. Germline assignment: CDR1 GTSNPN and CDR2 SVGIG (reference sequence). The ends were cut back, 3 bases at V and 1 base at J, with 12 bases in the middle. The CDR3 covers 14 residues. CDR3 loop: CAWRASTANTEAFF. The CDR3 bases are TGTGCCTGGAGAGCCTCAACAGCGAACACTGAAGCTTTCTTT.

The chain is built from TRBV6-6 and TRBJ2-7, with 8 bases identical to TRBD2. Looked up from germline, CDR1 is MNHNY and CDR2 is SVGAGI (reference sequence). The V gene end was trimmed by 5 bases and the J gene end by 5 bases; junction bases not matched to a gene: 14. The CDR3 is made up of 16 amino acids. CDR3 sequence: CASSGSGLAGPHEQYF. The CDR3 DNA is TGTGCCAGCAGTGGATCGGGGCTAGCGGGTCCCCACGAGCAGTACTTC.

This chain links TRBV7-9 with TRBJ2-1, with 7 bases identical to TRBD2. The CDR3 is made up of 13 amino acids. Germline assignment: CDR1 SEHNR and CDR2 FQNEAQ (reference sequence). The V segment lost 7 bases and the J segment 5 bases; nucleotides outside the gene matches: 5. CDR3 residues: CASITTSHNEQFF. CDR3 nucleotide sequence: TGTGCCAGCATCACGACTAGCCACAATGAGCAGTTCTTC.

As DNA, the CDR3 is TGCGCCAGCAGTGAGCCGGACCGCAGGACTATCGGGACAGATACGCAGTATTTT. This sequence encodes CASSEPDRRTIGTDTQYF. The chain joins TRBV10-1 to TRBJ2-3, with D possibly TRBD2 on 6 matching bases. The V gene's germline CDR1 is WNHNN and CDR2 SYGVQD (reference sequence). Between the trimmed V and J ends, which lost 2 bases and 3 bases, there was a span of 21 bases. CDR3 length: 18 amino acids.

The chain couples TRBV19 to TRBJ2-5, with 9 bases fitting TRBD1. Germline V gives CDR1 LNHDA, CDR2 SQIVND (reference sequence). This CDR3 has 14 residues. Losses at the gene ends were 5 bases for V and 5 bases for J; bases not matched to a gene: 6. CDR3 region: CASSPGTGTETQYF. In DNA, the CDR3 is TGTGCCAGTAGTCCCGGGACAGGGACGGAGACCCAGTACTTC. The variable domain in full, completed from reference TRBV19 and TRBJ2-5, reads DGGITQSPKYLFRKEGQNVTLSCEQNLNHDAMYWYRQDPGQGLRLIYYSQIVNDFQKGDIAEGYSVSREKKESFPLTVTSAQKNPTAFYLCASSPGTGTETQYFGPGTRLLVL.

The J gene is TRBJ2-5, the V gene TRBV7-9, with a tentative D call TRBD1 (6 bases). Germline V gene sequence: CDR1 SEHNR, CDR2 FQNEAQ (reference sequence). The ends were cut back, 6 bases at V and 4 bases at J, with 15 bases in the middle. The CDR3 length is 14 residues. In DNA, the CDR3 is TGTGCCAGCAGGTACCAGGGGAGAGGAGAGACCCAGTACTTC. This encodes CASRYQGRGETQYF.

CDR3 nucleotide sequence: TGTGCCAGCGGGGGGGACACTAATGAAAAACTGTTTTTT. As protein: CASGGDTNEKLFF. The V call is TRBV5-5, the J call TRBJ1-4, with a tentative D call TRBD1 (5 bases). The length of the CDR3 is 13 residues. V was cut by 7 bases and J by 2 bases, with 9 bases left in between. CDR1 is SGHKS and CDR2 is YYEKEE in the germline V gene (reference sequence).

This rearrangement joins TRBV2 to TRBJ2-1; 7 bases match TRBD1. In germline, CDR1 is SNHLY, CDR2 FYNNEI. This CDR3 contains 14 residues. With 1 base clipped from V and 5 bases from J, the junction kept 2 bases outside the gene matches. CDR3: CASSEGDRNNEQFF. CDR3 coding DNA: TGTGCCAGCAGTGAAGGGGACAGAAACAATGAGCAGTTCTTC.

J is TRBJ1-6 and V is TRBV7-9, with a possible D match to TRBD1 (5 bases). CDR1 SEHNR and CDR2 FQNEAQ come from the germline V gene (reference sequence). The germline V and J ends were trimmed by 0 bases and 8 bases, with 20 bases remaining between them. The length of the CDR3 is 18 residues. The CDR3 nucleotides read TGTGCCAGCAGCTTAGCGCGCGGACAACTGGCATGGGATTCACCCCTCCACTTT. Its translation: CASSLARGQLAWDSPLHF.

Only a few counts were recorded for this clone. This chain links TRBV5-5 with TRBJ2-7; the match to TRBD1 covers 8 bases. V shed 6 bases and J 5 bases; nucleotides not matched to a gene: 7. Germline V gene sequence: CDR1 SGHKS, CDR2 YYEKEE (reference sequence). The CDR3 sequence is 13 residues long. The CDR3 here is CASIRTGRHEQYF. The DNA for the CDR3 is TGTGCCAGCATCAGGACAGGGAGGCACGAGCAGTACTTC.